This is a list of T cell receptor beta chains from one sample in a study of T cell responses to AZD1222 COVID-19 vaccine. Assay used: immunoSEQ multiplex PCR; TCRdb lists only in-frame clones, some missing. Here the sample spans 54,000 or so clones, around 92% being singletons. Sample: peripheral blood, taken on day 0 of AZD1222 vaccination. The receptors originated from an adult in good health. CDR3s include the opening cysteine and the closing phenylalanine or tryptophan. D genes are given only for firm matches. Not every row has a clone size; where given, it reads once, few, many or a size class.

d_call	clone_size	v_call	j_call	cdr3_nt	cdr3_aa
TRBD1	-	TRBV6-5	TRBJ2-7	TGTGCCAGCAGTTATTCCGGGACAGGACAATACGAGCAGTACTTC	CASSYSGTGQYEQYF
TRBD2	-	TRBV6-6	TRBJ2-1	TGTGCCAGCACTACTGTACTAGCGGGAGAGTTCGGGGAGCAGTTCTTC	CASTTVLAGEFGEQFF
-	-	TRBV3-1/TRBV3-2	TRBJ2-3	TGTGCCAGCAGCCCCGTCCGCGGCACGAGTACGCAGTATTTT	CASSPVRGTSTQYF
-	few	TRBV28	TRBJ2-1	TGTGCCAGCAGCCACCGGGCGGGATGGTATGAGCAGTTCTTC	CASSHRAGWYEQFF
TRBD2	few	TRBV10-3	TRBJ2-7	TGTGCCATCAGTGGCACGCGGGAGGGTTCCTACGAGCAGTACTTC	CAISGTREGSYEQYF
TRBD1	-	TRBV18	TRBJ1-2	TGTGCCAGCTCAACGGGACAGGGGGCCGACTATGGCTACACCTTC	CASSTGQGADYGYTF
-	-	TRBV2	TRBJ1-2	TGTGCCAGCAGTCGGGACAATGACTATGGCTACACCTTC	CASSRDNDYGYTF
TRBD1	-	TRBV19	TRBJ2-3	TGTGCCAGTTCGATTGACAGGGGAAGACCAGATACGCAGTATTTT	CASSIDRGRPDTQYF
-	-	TRBV19	TRBJ2-3	TGTGCCAGTAGTATAGGGGCCTTGGGCACAGATACGCAGTATTTT	CASSIGALGTDTQYF
-	-	TRBV14	TRBJ1-2	TGTGCCAGCAGCTCCGACAGGTACTATGGCTACACCTTC	CASSSDRYYGYTF
-	-	TRBV18	TRBJ1-2	TGTGCCAGCTCACTAGAGGCCCTTGGATATTATGGCTACACCTTC	CASSLEALGYYGYTF
TRBD1	-	TRBV7-9	TRBJ2-7	TGTGCCAGCAGCCGAATTACGCCAACAGGGGGCTACGACGAGCAGTACTTC	CASSRITPTGGYDEQYF
TRBD2	-	TRBV20-1	TRBJ2-3	TGCAGTGCTAGTAGGGGGGGGACTAGCGGAGTCTGGGCAGATACGCAGTATTTT	CSASRGGTSGVWADTQYF
TRBD1	-	TRBV28	TRBJ1-5	TGTGCCAGCAGACCGACAGGGGGCCTTCAGCCCCAGCATTTT	CASRPTGGLQPQHF
-	-	TRBV30	TRBJ1-4	TGTGCCTACCGGGGGCCTGGGCTTGAAAAACTGTTTTTT	CAYRGPGLEKLFF
TRBD1	-	TRBV7-9	TRBJ1-4	TGTGCCAGCAGCCAAGGACAGGGCAGACTGTTTTTT	CASSQGQGRLFF
-	-	TRBV19	TRBJ1-5	TGTGCCAGTAATGGCCTCCTTGGCAGACAGAACAATCAGCCCCAGCATTTT	CASNGLLGRQNNQPQHF
TRBD1	-	TRBV18	TRBJ1-1	TGTGCCAGCTCAACAACAGGGGATGAAGCTTTCTTT	CASSTTGDEAFF
-	once	TRBV6-5	TRBJ2-2	TGTGCCAGCAGAACCACTAGCGGGGAGCTGTTTTTT	CASRTTSGELFF
-	-	TRBV5-1	TRBJ1-2	TGCGCCAGCAGCTTGGATCCTGAGTCGAGCTACACCTTC	CASSLDPESSYTF
TRBD1	few	TRBV3-1/TRBV3-2	TRBJ1-2	TGTGCCAGCAGCCCCGGACAGGGGGCCCAAAGCTATGGCTACACCTTC	CASSPGQGAQSYGYTF
TRBD2	-	TRBV30	TRBJ2-1	TGTGCCTGGAGCGGAGGGACTAGCGGGACCAATGAGCAGTTCTTC	CAWSGGTSGTNEQFF
-	-	TRBV28	TRBJ1-6	TGTGCCAGCAGTTTAATCCAGGGAGGATCACCCCTCCACTTT	CASSLIQGGSPLHF
-	-	TRBV19	TRBJ1-5	TGTGCCAGTAGTATAGAAGGGATGGGGAATCAGCCCCAGCATTTT	CASSIEGMGNQPQHF
-	-	TRBV3-1/TRBV3-2	TRBJ2-1	TGTGCCAGCAGCCAAGGAGGGGCCGATGAGCAGTTCTTC	CASSQGGADEQFF
TRBD1	-	TRBV18	TRBJ1-3	TGTGCCAGCTCACCCGGGACAGGGAAAACTGGAAACACCATATATTTT	CASSPGTGKTGNTIYF
TRBD2	-	TRBV9	TRBJ2-7	TGTGCCAGCAGCATGGGACTAGGAGTCTACGAGCAGTACTTC	CASSMGLGVYEQYF
-	-	TRBV6-5	TRBJ1-1	TGTGCCAGCAGTCAGACCTTCATGAACACTGAAGCTTTCTTT	CASSQTFMNTEAFF
-	-	TRBV18	TRBJ2-3	TGTGCCAGCTCATTTCGCGGGACCCACCGCACAGATACGCAGTATTTT	CASSFRGTHRTDTQYF
-	-	TRBV7-2	TRBJ2-2	TGTGCCAGCAGCTTAGGACAACGTGCCGGGGAGCTGTTTTTT	CASSLGQRAGELFF
-	-	TRBV6-5	TRBJ1-1	TGTGCCAGCAGCCGGGGGGTAGGCACTGAAGCTTTCTTT	CASSRGVGTEAFF
-	-	TRBV5-1	TRBJ1-4	TGCGCCAGCAGCTTGGACCTGGCCGGTAATGAAAAACTGTTTTTT	CASSLDLAGNEKLFF
TRBD1	-	TRBV5-1	TRBJ2-7	TGCGCCAGCAGCTCTGTGGGGGCGACAGGGGGCCGGTACGAGCAGTACTTC	CASSSVGATGGRYEQYF
-	-	TRBV25-1	TRBJ2-1	TGTGCCAGCAGTGCCACAGGAGGGGGGGTTTACAATGAGCAGTTCTTC	CASSATGGGVYNEQFF
TRBD2	-	TRBV11-2	TRBJ2-7	TGTGCCAGCAGCTTAAGCGGGGCAGGACCCTACGAGCAGTACTTC	CASSLSGAGPYEQYF
TRBD1	-	TRBV5-4	TRBJ1-2	TGTGCCAGCAGCTTGGGCGGGACAGAAAATGGCTACACCTTC	CASSLGGTENGYTF
-	-	TRBV9	TRBJ2-2	TGTGCCAGCAGGTCAGCGGCGAACACCGGGGAGCTGTTTTTT	CASRSAANTGELFF
-	-	TRBV7-8	TRBJ2-7	TGTGCCAGCAGCTTTGGGGGGTCCGCGGACTACGAGCAGTACTTC	CASSFGGSADYEQYF
TRBD1	once	TRBV7-3	TRBJ2-1	TGTGCCAGCAGCTTCGGTACAGGGGCCTACAATGAGCAGTTCTTC	CASSFGTGAYNEQFF
-	-	TRBV29-1	TRBJ2-3	TGCAGCGTTGAAGATCGCTTAACTAGCACAGATACGCAGTATTTT	CSVEDRLTSTDTQYF
TRBD2	-	TRBV7-9	TRBJ2-7	TGTGCCAGCAGCCGCCAATTTCTAGCGGGAGGACGGTCCGAGCAGTACTTC	CASSRQFLAGGRSEQYF
-	-	TRBV5-1	TRBJ1-2	TGCGCCAGCAGCTTGGTCCCCGGGGTGAAGAATATCTATGGCTACACCTTC	CASSLVPGVKNIYGYTF
TRBD1	once	TRBV15	TRBJ2-5	TGTGCCACCAGCTTGACAGGGGTAGAGACCCAGTACTTC	CATSLTGVETQYF
-	-	TRBV5-1	TRBJ2-1	TGCGCCAGCAGCGGACGGGGCGAGAGCTCCTACAATGAGCAGTTCTTC	CASSGRGESSYNEQFF
-	-	TRBV30	TRBJ2-7	TGTGCCTGGAGTCCTCCAGGGGCTCCCTCCTACGAGCAGTACTTC	CAWSPPGAPSYEQYF
TRBD1	once	TRBV10-3	TRBJ1-5	TGTGCCATCAGTGAGTCGGGACAGGGGCACAATCAGCCCCAGCATTTT	CAISESGQGHNQPQHF
-	-	TRBV25-1	TRBJ2-3	TGTGCCAGCAGTGAACCGGGGCTAGATACGCAGTATTTT	CASSEPGLDTQYF
-	-	TRBV5-6	TRBJ2-3	TGTGCCAGCACCCCAGGTGGCGGAGGCACAGATACGCAGTATTTT	CASTPGGGGTDTQYF
-	-	TRBV11-1	TRBJ2-7	TGTGCCAGCAGCTCCCGGACAGTTTCGCAGTACTTC	CASSSRTVSQYF
-	once	TRBV11-2	TRBJ2-1	TGTGCCAGCAGCATCCGGCTAGCGTTAGGGGAAGAGCAGTTCTTC	CASSIRLALGEEQFF
-	-	TRBV30	TRBJ1-2	TGTGCCTGGAGTGTAGGGGCTGGCTACACCTTC	CAWSVGAGYTF
-	-	TRBV18	TRBJ2-7	TGTGCCAGCTCACCTCGACAGGACCCCTACGAGCAGTACTTC	CASSPRQDPYEQYF
-	-	TRBV7-3	TRBJ2-2	TGTGCCAGCAGTTTAACCGGGGAGCTGTTTTTT	CASSLTGELFF
TRBD1	-	TRBV27	TRBJ1-5	TGTGCCAGCAGTTCAGGACAGGGGGATCAGCCCCAGCATTTT	CASSSGQGDQPQHF
TRBD2	-	TRBV10-3	TRBJ2-7	TGTGCCATCAGTCGGGAGGGTCGGTACGAGCAGTACTTC	CAISREGRYEQYF